Each of the 4 T cell receptor beta chains below was sequenced from the same sample in a study of brain T cells in children with intractable seizures. Sample time point: blood from clinic visit 5 months post-surgery; TSC patient then seizure free. Clones were read by immunoSEQ multiplex PCR, and TCRdb kept only the in-frame ones, dropping some. The repertoire holds around 340,000 clones, with roughly 93% as singletons. The material was peripheral blood, obtained more than 4 months after surgery. The receptor set was obtained from a boy in the first two years of life with tuberous sclerosis and intractable seizures.

This sequence joins TRBV10-1 and TRBJ1-5, with a weak D call TRBD1 (6 bases). Per the germline V gene, CDR1 is WNHNN and CDR2 is SYGVQD (reference sequence). The CDR3 extends over 19 amino acids. V was cut by 1 base and J by 3 bases, with 22 bases left in between. For the CDR3, the DNA is TGCGCCAGCAGTGAGTGGTGGGGGCGGAAGTTTGAACACAATCAGCCCCAGCATTTT. This translates into CASSEWWGRKFEHNQPQHF.

The chain couples TRBV29-1 to TRBJ1-1, with 7 positions matching TRBD1. CDR3 length: 13 residues. J lost 5 bases, V lost 6 bases, and 9 bases had no gene match. Germline lookup yields CDR1 SQVTM and CDR2 ANQGSEA. The CDR3 DNA is TGCAGCGTCCCCGCAGGGGGTGGTACTGAAGCTTTCTTT. Its translation is CSVPAGGGTEAFF.

The V call is TRBV9, the J call TRBJ1-6; no reliable D call. V was cut by 0 bases and J by 4 bases, with 5 bases left in between. CDR3 length: 14 amino acids. Germline loops: CDR1 SGDLS, CDR2 YYNGEE. The CDR3 DNA reads TGTGCCAGCAGCGTAGGGCTTTATAATTCACCCCTCCACTTT. Amino acids: CASSVGLYNSPLHF.

The V and J genes are TRBV12-3 or TRBV12-4 and TRBJ1-5, with D uncertain. Trimming took off 8 bases at V and 7 bases at J, with 15 bases between the two ends. CDR3 length: 13 residues. The chain's CDR3 is CASCGLPGQPQHF. The CDR3, as DNA: TGTGCCAGCTGCGGGCTACCCGGGCAGCCCCAGCATTTT.